This T cell receptor (beta chain) was sequenced during a study of graft-versus-host responses after intestinal transplantation. In the case of this clone: What it binds is unknown.

With 0 bases clipped from V and 6 bases from J, the junction kept 5 bases outside the gene matches. Germline assignment: CDR1 SGHRS and CDR2 YFSETQ. The CDR3 sequence is 15 residues long. Here immunoSEQ multiplex PCR was the method, and the copy in TCRdb shows in-frame clones only, minus some. The sample holds about 100,000 clones, over 75% seen once. This rearrangement joins TRBV5-1 to TRBJ2-1; 8 bases are shared with TRBD2. The starting material was unstimulated CD4+ T cells sorted from spleen or lymph node cells, obtained before transplant. The clonotype originates from a human donor who was the organ donor for an intestinal transplant. CDR3 nucleotides: TGCGCCAGCAGCTTGGCCGGGGGGGAACTCAATGAGCAGTTCTTC. Protein sequence: CASSLAGGELNEQFF.